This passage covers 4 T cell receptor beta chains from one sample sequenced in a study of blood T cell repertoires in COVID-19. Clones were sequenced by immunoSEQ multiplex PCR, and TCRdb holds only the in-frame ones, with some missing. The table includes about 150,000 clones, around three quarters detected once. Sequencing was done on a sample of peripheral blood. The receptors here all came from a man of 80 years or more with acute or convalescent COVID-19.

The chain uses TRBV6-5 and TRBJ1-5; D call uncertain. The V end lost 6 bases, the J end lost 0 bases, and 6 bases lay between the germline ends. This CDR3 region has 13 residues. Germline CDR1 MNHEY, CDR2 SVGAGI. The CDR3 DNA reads TGTGCCAGCAGCCTAAATAGCAATCAGCCCCAGCATTTT. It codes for CASSLNSNQPQHF.

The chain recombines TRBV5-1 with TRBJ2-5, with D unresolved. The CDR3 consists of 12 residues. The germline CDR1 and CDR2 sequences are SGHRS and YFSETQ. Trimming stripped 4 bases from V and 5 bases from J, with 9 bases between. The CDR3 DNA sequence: TGCGCCAGCAGCCTATCGTTGGAGACCCAGTACTTC. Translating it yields CASSLSLETQYF. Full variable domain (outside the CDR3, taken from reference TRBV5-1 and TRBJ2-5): KAGVTQTPRYLIKTRGQQVTLSCSPISGHRSVSWYQQTPGQGLQFLFEYFSETQRNKGNFPGRFSGRQFSNSRSEMNVSTLELGDSALYLCASSLSLETQYFGPGTRLLVL.

In nucleotides, the CDR3 is TGTGCCACCTCTTTCGTCAGGGGGCTGGGCTATGGCTACACCTTC. Protein: CATSFVRGLGYGYTF. The chain combines TRBV6-5 with TRBJ1-2; 8 bases fit TRBD1. CDR1 is MNHEY and CDR2 is SVGAGI in the germline V gene. The CDR3 totals 15 residues. The V gene end was trimmed by 10 bases and the J gene end by 4 bases; junction bases not matched to a gene: 14.

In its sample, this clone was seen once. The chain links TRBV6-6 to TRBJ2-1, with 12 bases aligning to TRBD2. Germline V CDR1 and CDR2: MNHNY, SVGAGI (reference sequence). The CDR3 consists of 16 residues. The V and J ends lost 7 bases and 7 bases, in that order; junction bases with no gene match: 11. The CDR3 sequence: CASTLRASGGGNEQFF. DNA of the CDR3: TGTGCCAGCACCCTAAGGGCTAGCGGGGGGGGTAATGAGCAGTTCTTC.